The 31 T cell receptor beta chains in this list originate from one sample, sequenced in a study of blood T cells in healthy people across ages. Next came a second PCR, run for about 6 to 11 cycles, which used a sample-barcoded 5' primer along with a J-beta primer mix. MiXCR, applied by TCRdb to the 5' RACE reads, yields one record per CDR3 protein. The sample carries about 640,000 distinct CDR3 sequences, approximately 30% recorded once. Sequencing used blood. The receptors were sampled from a woman older than 75 in good health.

This clonotype appeared many times. This chain connects TRBV6-5 to TRBJ1-2; possibly TRBD1 for D (5 bases). The V end lost 2 bases, the J end lost 8 bases, and 9 bases lay between the germline ends. The germline gives CDR1 MNHEY, CDR2 SVGAGI. This CDR3 contains 12 residues. Here the CDR3 reads CASSYQGTGYTF. The CDR3 nucleotides are TGTGCCAGCAGTTACCAGGGAACCGGCTACACCTTC.

On this clonotype itself: This clone may be a read error of a much larger clone one base away. This rearrangement joins TRBV15 to TRBJ2-5; maybe TRBD2 (5 bases). The V gene's germline CDR1 is LNHNV and CDR2 YYDKDF (reference sequence). The V end was cut by 0 bases, the J end by 11 bases, with 25 bases between. The CDR3 totals 17 residues. CDR3: CATSRDPSEGAWGEQYF. For the CDR3, the DNA is TGTGCCACCAGCAGAGATCCCTCCGAGGGAGCCTGGGGTGAGCAGTACTTC.

This clonotype was found many times. The chain is built from TRBV10-3 and TRBJ1-5; tentative D call: TRBD1 (5 bases). Trimming removed 3 bases from V and 3 bases from J, with 6 bases in between. In germline, CDR1 is ENHRY, CDR2 SYGVKD. This CDR3 spans 13 amino acids. In DNA, the CDR3 is TGTGCCATCAGTGAAGGGGACAATCAGCCCCAGCATTTT. This gives the protein CAISEGDNQPQHF.

This clonotype has only a few counts. The genes are TRBV6-1 and TRBJ2-3; TRBD2 matches at 14 bases. Germline V gene lookup returns CDR1 MNHNS and CDR2 SASEGT. The V and J ends lost 0 bases and 9 bases, in that order; junction bases with no gene match: 2. This CDR3 is 15 amino acids long. The CDR3 reads CASSEAGLAGVTQYF. CDR3 DNA sequence: TGTGCCAGCAGTGAAGCGGGACTAGCGGGGGTAACGCAGTATTTT.

This chain connects TRBV7-2 to TRBJ2-7, with D possibly TRBD1 on 5 matching bases. Germline lookup yields CDR1 SGHTA and CDR2 FQGNSA. The CDR3 is 14 amino acids. V lost 4 bases, J lost 3 bases, and 13 bases lay in between. As DNA, the CDR3 is TGTGCCAGCAGCTATGCAAATAGGGGCTACGAGCAGTACTTC. Amino acid sequence: CASSYANRGYEQYF.

The chain uses TRBV20-1 and TRBJ2-5; 11 positions agree with TRBD1. The DNA end lines up better with TRBJ2-7; the J call may be wrong. CDR1 and CDR2 from the germline V gene are DFQATT and SNEGSKA (reference sequence). The CDR3 runs to 15 residues. Here the CDR3 reads CSARDLGTGGYEQYF. The DNA for the CDR3 is TGCAGTGCTAGAGATCTGGGGACAGGGGGCTACGAGCAGTACTTC.

V usage is TRBV2 and J usage is TRBJ2-5, with D possibly matching TRBD2 (6 bases). The CDR3 totals 13 residues. The germline V gene encodes CDR1 SNHLY and CDR2 FYNNEI. Trimming removed 4 bases from V and 4 bases from J, with 10 bases in between. The DNA for the CDR3 is TGTGCCAGCAGTGGTCAGGGAGGAGAGACCCAGTACTTC. Its translation is CASSGQGGETQYF.

At least ten counts were recorded for this clonotype. The rearrangement uses TRBV20-1 and TRBJ1-2; D remains unclear. V lost 6 bases and J 4 bases, leaving 21 bases between the germline ends. CDR3 size: 15 residues. Looked up from germline, CDR1 is DFQATT and CDR2 is SNEGSKA (reference sequence). The CDR3 sequence is CSAPPPEELFYGYTF. The CDR3 coding sequence is TGCAGTGCCCCCCCCCCGGAAGAGCTATTCTATGGCTACACCTTC.

About this clonotype: The CDR3 carries no conserved terminal phenylalanine or tryptophan, so it likely arises from a read error. The CDR3 spells CASPRAGGGYEQFC. The DNA for the CDR3 is TGCGCCAGTCCAAGGGCTGGCGGGGGCTACGAGCAGTTCTGC. J is TRBJ2-1 and V is TRBV4-3, with D maybe TRBD2 (7 bases). The ends were cut back, 9 bases at V and 10 bases at J, with 22 bases in the middle. The CDR3 length is 14 residues. Germline V lookup: CDR1 LGHNA, CDR2 YSLEER.

This chain links TRBV19 with TRBJ2-5; 10 nucleotides line up with TRBD2. TRBJ2-7 matches the DNA end more closely, so the J call is doubtful. CDR1 is LNHDA, CDR2 SQIVND, per germline (reference sequence). The CDR3 loop spans 15 amino acids. Here the CDR3 reads CASSIEVAGGGEQYF. The DNA for the CDR3 is TGTGCCAGTAGTATAGAGGTAGCGGGGGGTGGCGAGCAGTACTTC.

In its sample, this clonotype was seen many times. For the CDR3, the DNA is TGCGCCAGCTCTAGGACTAGCGGGGGGCTGGGGGAGACCCAGTACTTC. It encodes CASSRTSGGLGETQYF. The V gene is TRBV4-3, the J gene TRBJ2-5; 14 bases line up with TRBD2. The germline gives CDR1 LGHNA, CDR2 YSLEER. This CDR3 region has 16 residues. The J segment lost 5 bases and the V segment lost 8 bases, leaving 10 bases of the junction unmatched.

V usage is TRBV7-2 and J usage is TRBJ2-4; 10 nucleotides agree with TRBD2. With the DNA end fitting TRBJ2-7 better, the J assignment may be wrong. CDR1 is SGHTA and CDR2 is FQGNSA in the germline V gene. The CDR3 has 16 residues. The CDR3 spells CASSRSGTSVSSEQYF. CDR3 DNA: TGTGCCAGCAGTCGTTCCGGGACTAGCGTATCGAGCGAGCAGTACTTC.

This clonotype was seen ten or more times. The J gene is TRBJ1-6, the V gene TRBV20-1; tentatively, D is TRBD1 (6 bases). The length of the CDR3 is 15 residues. CDR1 is DFQATT, CDR2 SNEGSKA, per germline (reference sequence). Trimming left V 6 bases short and J 0 bases short, with 12 bases between. The CDR3 bases are TGCAGTGCAGGGGACATGAGCTCCTATAATTCACCCCTCCACTTT. Its protein is CSAGDMSSYNSPLHF.

The chain is built from TRBV4-1 and TRBJ2-3, with 8 bases that match TRBD2. Germline CDR1 and CDR2: MGHRA and YSYEKL. There are 18 residues in the CDR3. Losses at the gene ends were 4 bases for V and 6 bases for J; bases not matched to a gene: 18. In DNA form, the CDR3 reads TGCGCCAGCAGCCGGGGGGTTTTTAGCGGGGCCCCCCGGGATACGCAGTATTTT. It specifies CASSRGVFSGAPRDTQYF.

The chain employs TRBV5-1 and TRBJ2-5; 10 bases map to TRBD2. Germline CDR1 and CDR2: SGHRS and YFSETQ. J was trimmed by 2 bases and V by 3 bases; bases with no gene match: 7. The CDR3 has 16 amino acids. In nucleotides, the CDR3 is TGCGCCAGCAGCTATTCAAGCGGGGGGGGACAAGAGACCCAGTACTTC. It yields the protein CASSYSSGGGQETQYF.

V usage is TRBV7-3 and J usage is TRBJ2-7; D is unclear. The CDR3 consists of 13 residues. Germline V gene sequence: CDR1 SGHTA, CDR2 FQGTGA. The germline V and J ends were trimmed by 1 base and 3 bases, with 7 bases remaining between them. The CDR3 loop reads CASSLKVGYEQYF. The CDR3 DNA sequence: TGTGCCAGCAGCTTAAAGGTTGGCTACGAGCAGTACTTC.

At least ten counts were recorded for this clonotype. The J gene is TRBJ1-2, the V gene TRBV27; 8 nucleotides agree with TRBD1. Germline assignment: CDR1 MNHEY and CDR2 SMNVEV (reference sequence). CDR3 length: 15 amino acids. V was clipped by 5 bases and J by 4 bases; unmatched bases: 9. CDR3 in DNA: TGTGCCAGCAGTCCAGGAGGGACAGGATCCTATGGCTACACCTTC. It codes for CASSPGGTGSYGYTF.

The sample holds many counts of this clonotype. V is TRBV7-9 and J is TRBJ2-1; tentatively, D is TRBD1 or TRBD2 (6 bases each). CDR3 length equals 15 residues. Germline lookup yields CDR1 SEHNR and CDR2 FQNEAQ (reference sequence). Deletions cut 1 base from V and 4 bases from J, with 11 bases between. CDR3 nucleotide sequence: TGTGCCAGCAGCTTAGGAGGGGGGCTATACAATGAGCAGTTCTTC. It codes for CASSLGGGLYNEQFF.

Ten or more counts support this clonotype. The chain joins TRBV7-2 to TRBJ2-1; 10 bases fit TRBD1. The germline V gene encodes CDR1 SGHTA and CDR2 FQGNSA. CDR3 size: 16 residues. V was pared by 3 bases and J by 2 bases, with 4 bases of the junction left unmatched. The CDR3 DNA follows: TGTGCCAGCAGCTTCGGGACAGGGGACACCTACAATGAGCAGTTCTTC. The encoded protein is CASSFGTGDTYNEQFF.

Ten or more counts support this clonotype. The rearrangement joins TRBV15 to TRBJ2-1; TRBD2 matches at 9 bases. V gave up 0 bases and J gave up 6 bases; unmatched junction bases: 18. Germline lookup yields CDR1 LNHNV and CDR2 YYDKDF (reference sequence). The CDR3 totals 20 residues. DNA of the CDR3: TGTGCCACCAGCAGAGATTCCTTTTTATCCGCGGGGGGGCGGGCCAATGAGCAGTTCTTC. Translating it yields CATSRDSFLSAGGRANEQFF.

This chain connects TRBV20-1 to TRBJ2-3; D possibly corresponds to TRBD2 (5 bases). Per the germline V gene, CDR1 is DFQATT and CDR2 is SNEGSKA (reference sequence). The CDR3 extends over 15 amino acids. Trimming shortened V by 6 bases and J by 0 bases, and 16 bases separated the two germline ends. The DNA for the CDR3 is TGCAGTGCCCCCCCGGCGGGCCTAAGCACAGATACGCAGTATTTT. This codes for CSAPPAGLSTDTQYF.

This clonotype was seen many times. The chain combines TRBV20-1 with TRBJ2-7; 12 positions agree with TRBD2. Germline loops: CDR1 DFQATT, CDR2 SNEGSKA (reference sequence). With V trimmed by 1 base and J by 3 bases, 4 bases remained unmatched. This CDR3 comprises 15 residues. CDR3 nucleotides: TGCAGTGCTAGAGTTAGGACTAGCGGGAACTACGAGCAGTACTTC. Encoded protein: CSARVRTSGNYEQYF.

Points on this clonotype: A much larger clonotype is one base distant, so this may be a read error. The chain uses TRBV6-6 and TRBJ1-2; D call uncertain. This CDR3 is 15 amino acids long. In germline, CDR1 is MNHNY, CDR2 SVGAGI (reference sequence). This CDR3 reads CANSDPVGGRYGYTF. The CDR3 DNA sequence: TGTGCCAACAGTGACCCCGTAGGAGGACGATATGGCTACACCTTC.

Points on this clonotype: At one boundary the junction diverges from the germline segment, which might be a read error. This chain uses TRBV7-9 with TRBJ2-1; a weak D match, TRBD1 (6 bases). The CDR3 consists of 14 residues. CDR1 and CDR2 from the germline V gene are SEHNR and FQNEAQ (reference sequence). The CDR3 here is CATAVGASCNEQFF. CDR3 DNA: TGTGCCACCGCAGTGGGGGCCTCCTGCAATGAGCAGTTCTTC.

With respect to this clonotype: A much larger clone differs by one base, so this may be a read error. The chain combines TRBV27 with TRBJ2-1, with a possible D match to TRBD2 (6 bases). The CDR3 totals 13 residues. Germline V lookup: CDR1 MNHEY, CDR2 SMNVEV (reference sequence). The CDR3 loop is CASSNGDFNGQFF. The CDR3 coding sequence is TGTGCCAGCTCTAACGGGGACTTCAATGGGCAGTTCTTC.

The genes are TRBV30 and TRBJ1-5; the D is unclear. The V gene lost 8 bases and the J gene lost 6 bases, with 14 bases spanning the gap. The CDR3 totals 12 residues. From germline, CDR1 is GTSNPN and CDR2 SVGIG (reference sequence). The CDR3 loop reads CARSRTSQPQHF. CDR3 coding DNA: TGTGCCCGGTCCAGAACAAGTCAGCCCCAGCATTTT.

The V gene is TRBV7-2, the J gene TRBJ1-5, with D maybe TRBD1 (5 bases). Germline V CDR1 and CDR2: SGHTA, FQGNSA. V was pared by 4 bases and J by 5 bases, with 15 bases between. This CDR3 contains 15 residues. Written as DNA, the CDR3 is TGTGCCAGCAGCTCCTTTACAGGCTCCGATCAGCCCCAGCATTTT. The encoded protein is CASSSFTGSDQPQHF.

The chain joins TRBV27 to TRBJ2-7; the match to TRBD1 covers 12 bases. The CDR3 has 16 amino acids. Germline assignment: CDR1 MNHEY and CDR2 SMNVEV (reference sequence). V shed 5 bases and J 0 bases; nucleotides not matched to a gene: 5. The CDR3 bases are TGTGCCAGCAGTGCTGGGACAGGGGGCCTCTCCTACGAGCAGTACTTC. Translated, it gives CASSAGTGGLSYEQYF.

The chain joins TRBV20-1 to TRBJ1-4; TRBD1 matches at 10 bases. The CDR3 extends over 16 amino acids. Germline loops: CDR1 DFQATT, CDR2 SNEGSKA (reference sequence). The V gene end was trimmed by 6 bases and the J gene end by 5 bases; junction bases not matched to a gene: 12. CDR3 sequence reads: CSASPDRDRGNEKLFF. The CDR3 DNA reads as TGCAGTGCCTCCCCCGACCGGGACAGGGGCAATGAAAAACTGTTTTTT.

A few counts support this clonotype. Given a much more abundant clone one base away, this may be a read error. The rearrangement joins TRBV4-2 to TRBJ2-3; D gene uncertain. The germline V gene encodes CDR1 LGHNA and CDR2 YNFKEQ. This CDR3 has 16 amino acids. The chain's CDR3 is CASSQEGSTSTDSQYF. In DNA, the CDR3 is TGTGCCAGCAGCCAAGAAGGCTCGACGAGCACAGATTCGCAGTATTTT.

This clonotype was counted only a few times. A much more abundant neighbour one base away suggests this may be a read error. The chain has TRBV4-2 and TRBJ1-1; D perhaps matches TRBD1 (5 bases). The CDR3 contains 14 residues. Looked up from germline, CDR1 is LGHNA and CDR2 is YNFKEQ. The CDR3 region is CASGQGWGDTEAFF. CDR3 nucleotides: TGTGCCAGCGGCCAAGGATGGGGGGACACTGAAGCTTTCTTT.